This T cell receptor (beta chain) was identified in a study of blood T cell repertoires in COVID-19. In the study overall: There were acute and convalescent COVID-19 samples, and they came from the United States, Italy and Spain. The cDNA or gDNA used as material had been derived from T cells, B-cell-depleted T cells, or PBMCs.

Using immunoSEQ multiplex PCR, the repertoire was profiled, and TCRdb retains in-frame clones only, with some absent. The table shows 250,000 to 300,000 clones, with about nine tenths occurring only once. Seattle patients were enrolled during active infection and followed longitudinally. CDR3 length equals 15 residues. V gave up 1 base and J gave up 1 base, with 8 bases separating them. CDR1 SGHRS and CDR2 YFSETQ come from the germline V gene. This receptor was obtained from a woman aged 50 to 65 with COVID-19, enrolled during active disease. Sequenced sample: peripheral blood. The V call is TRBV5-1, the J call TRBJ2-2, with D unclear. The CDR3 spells CASSLSEVNTGELFF. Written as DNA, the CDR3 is TGCGCCAGCAGCTTGAGTGAGGTGAACACCGGGGAGCTGTTTTTT.